This T cell receptor beta chain was sequenced for a study of human T cells and chemical hapten exposure. The time point denotes: healthy volunteer bleed at 2 weeks. Unfractionated whole blood yielded total RNA. It was the library that attached unique molecular identifiers to individual cDNA molecules. TCRdb used MiXCR to reprocess the RACE reads, holding one entry per CDR3 protein. The sample shows about 93,000 distinct CDR3 sequences, about 10% of them seen only once. This CDR3 has 16 amino acids. In germline, CDR1 is SNHLY, CDR2 FYNNEI. Trimming removed 1 base at V and 1 base at J, with 14 bases between. This clonotype was observed at least ten times. The target antigen is unknown. General study results and limits: Counts of TCRs above 1 in 1000 frequency stayed unchanged with DPC sensitization.

The V and J genes are TRBV2 and TRBJ2-7; D is possibly TRBD1 or TRBD2 (5 bases each). Sequenced input: whole blood. This TCR was sampled from a female donor in good health. Some clones in this sample may be carry-over from other donors' samples. CDR3 DNA sequence: TGTGCCAGCAGTGAAGAAAGGGGACGTCAATCCTACGAGCAGTACTTC. Translating it yields CASSEERGRQSYEQYF.